This T cell receptor (beta chain) was sequenced in a study of CD8+ T cells in alopecia areata. Study summary: Treated patients took oral tofacitinib at 5 to 10 mg twice daily. Tofacitinib lasted 6 to 18 months, then 6 months off drug.

Study-level results: For lesional scalp, especially alopecia totalis/universalis, clonality was higher than in normal scalp.

Cell sorting was applied to PBMCs, and CD4+ and CD8+ T cells were collected. This clone was observed a few times. Its antigen is not known. Isolated RNA was reverse transcribed into cDNA used as the sequencing template. TCRdb's copy holds only in-frame clones and misses some; the assay was immunoSEQ multiplex PCR. In the table there are some 170,000 clones, roughly 70% of which are singletons. The TCR sequence derives from a human donor with alopecia areata. The starting material was CD8+ T cells sorted from blood, obtained at week 0.

The CDR3 coding sequence is TGTGCCTGGGCCACAGGCATAGATACGCAGTATTTT. Amino acid sequence: CAWATGIDTQYF. V gene TRBV30 combines with J gene TRBJ2-3; D is possibly TRBD1 (5 bases). The CDR3 sequence is 12 residues long. V was shortened by 5 bases and J by 5 bases, with 11 bases between the two germline ends. Germline V gene sequence: CDR1 GTSNPN, CDR2 SVGIG (reference sequence).